The TCR beta chain under discussion was sequenced for a study of T-cell memory formation after mild COVID-19. Whole-study findings and limits: The SARS-CoV-2 specificity of second-wave clones reaching peak at day 37 remained unverified. Some clones that responded were present in memory (sampled pre-infection), which suggests cross-reactive memory joined. CD4+ contracting clones lay mainly in CM and EM, CD8+ ones in EMRA.

This clonotype was observed a single time. Antigen unknown. TCRdb re-analysed the 5' RACE reads in MiXCR, keeping a single row per CDR3 protein. The profile shows 250,000 to 300,000 distinct CDR3 sequences, roughly 17% of them singletons. The specimen was PBMCs or a T cell subset sorted from them (not recorded which). This clonotype originated in a man in his late teens or twenties who had mild COVID-19 (a few samples of this study predate the infection). Cell type and time point are not known.

The CDR3 coding sequence is TGTGCCAGCATACACGGACTAGCGGGGTCCGGGGAGCTGTTTTTT. Its protein product is CASIHGLAGSGELFF. The rearrangement links TRBV6-6 to TRBJ2-2; 12 bases match TRBD2. CDR1 and CDR2 from the germline V gene are MNHNY and SVGAGI (reference sequence). The CDR3 is 15 residues long. J was trimmed by 6 bases and V by 7 bases; bases with no gene match: 6.